The source of this T cell receptor (beta chain) is a study of shared clonotypes between healthy human individuals. Some clones are missing from TCRdb's copy, which holds only in-frame ones; the method was immunoSEQ multiplex PCR. The sample records more than 450,000 clones, roughly 78% being singletons. The CDR3 contains 15 residues. Trimming removed 4 bases at V and 4 bases at J, with 16 bases between. Per germline, CDR1 LNHDA and CDR2 SQIVND (reference sequence). This receptor was taken from a woman aged 40 to 50 in good health. Some clones in this sample may be carry-over from other donors' samples. Sequencing was done on a sample of PBMCs. The chain is built from TRBV19 and TRBJ1-1, with a possible D match to TRBD1 (6 bases). CDR3 sequence (DNA): TGTGCCAGTAGTAAATCAACAGGGATAATCACTGAAGCTTTCTTT. It translates to CASSKSTGIITEAFF.